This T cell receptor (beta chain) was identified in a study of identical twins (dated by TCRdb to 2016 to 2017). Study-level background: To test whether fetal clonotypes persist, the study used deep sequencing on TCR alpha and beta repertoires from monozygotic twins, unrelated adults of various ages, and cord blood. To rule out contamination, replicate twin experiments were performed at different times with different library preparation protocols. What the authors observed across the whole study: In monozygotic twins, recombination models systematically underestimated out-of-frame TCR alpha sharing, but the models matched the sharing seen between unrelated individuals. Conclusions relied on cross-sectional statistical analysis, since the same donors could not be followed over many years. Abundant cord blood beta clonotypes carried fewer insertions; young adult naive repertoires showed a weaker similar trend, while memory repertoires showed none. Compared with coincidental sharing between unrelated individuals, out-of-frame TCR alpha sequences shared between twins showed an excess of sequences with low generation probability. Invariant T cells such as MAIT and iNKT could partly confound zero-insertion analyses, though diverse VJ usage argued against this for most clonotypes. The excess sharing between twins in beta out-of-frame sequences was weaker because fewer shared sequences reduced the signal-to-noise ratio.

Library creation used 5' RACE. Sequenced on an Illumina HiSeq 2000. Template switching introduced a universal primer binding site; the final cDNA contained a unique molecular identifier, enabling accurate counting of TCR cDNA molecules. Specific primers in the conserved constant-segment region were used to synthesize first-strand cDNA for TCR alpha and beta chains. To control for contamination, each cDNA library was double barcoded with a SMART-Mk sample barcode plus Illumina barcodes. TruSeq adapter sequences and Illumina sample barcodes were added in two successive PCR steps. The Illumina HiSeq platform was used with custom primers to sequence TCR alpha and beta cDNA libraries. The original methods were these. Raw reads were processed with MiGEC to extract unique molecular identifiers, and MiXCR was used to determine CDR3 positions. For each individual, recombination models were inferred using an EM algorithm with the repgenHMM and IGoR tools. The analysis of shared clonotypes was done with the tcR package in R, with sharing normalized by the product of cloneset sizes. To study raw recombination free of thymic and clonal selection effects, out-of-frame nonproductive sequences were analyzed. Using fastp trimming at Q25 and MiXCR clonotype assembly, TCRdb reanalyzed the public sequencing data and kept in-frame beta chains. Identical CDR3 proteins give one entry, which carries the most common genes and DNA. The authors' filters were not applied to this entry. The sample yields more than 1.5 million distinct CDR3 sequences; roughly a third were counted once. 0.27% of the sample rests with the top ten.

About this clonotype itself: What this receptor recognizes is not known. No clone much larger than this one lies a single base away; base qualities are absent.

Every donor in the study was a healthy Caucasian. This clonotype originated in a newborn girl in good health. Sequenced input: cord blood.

The encoded CDR3 is CASSQGGLAGAKNIQYF. The DNA sequence is as follows: TGCGCCAGCAGCCAAGGGGGACTAGCGGGGGCCAAAAACATTCAGTACTTC. The receptor chain draws on TRBV4-1 and TRBJ2-4; 13 nucleotides in the junction match TRBD2. At the junction V is shortened by 1 base and J by 1 base; bases outside the gene matches: 1. CDR1 and CDR2 were assigned from the germline V gene as MGHRA and YSYEKL. The CDR3 covers 17 residues, taking in both the cysteine and the phenylalanine. Only the CDR3 part of the read is kept: 51 bases, read in frame from the first base.